The next 19 T cell receptor beta chains were all read from a single sample in a study. Treg sorting used a CD4+CD25+CD127-/low gate. TCRdb re-analysed the 5' RACE reads in MiXCR, keeping a single row per CDR3 protein. In the table there are 9,500 to 15,000 distinct CDR3 sequences, roughly half of which are singletons. Sequencing was performed on tumor-infiltrating Tregs sorted from the breast tumor. The receptors were gathered from a female donor with breast cancer.

The V gene is TRBV20-1, the J gene TRBJ1-5, with D possibly being TRBD1 (5 bases). Trimming left V 7 bases short and J 4 bases short, with 17 bases between. CDR3 length: 14 amino acids. Germline V gene data show CDR1 as DFQATT and CDR2 as SNEGSKA (reference sequence). The CDR3 DNA is TGCAGTGTTGCAGGGAACCTTGGGAATCAGCCCCAGCATTTT. Its translation is CSVAGNLGNQPQHF.

This clonotype showed up just a few times. V and J are TRBV5-8 and TRBJ2-1, with D possibly being TRBD2 (5 bases). This CDR3 spans 15 amino acids. Trimming pared 4 bases from V and 2 bases from J, leaving 13 bases between. Germline CDR1 and CDR2: SGHTS and YDEGEE. Here the CDR3 DNA reads TGTGCCAGCAGCACGGACTTGAAGACCTACAATGAGCAGTTCTTC. This translates into CASSTDLKTYNEQFF.

This clonotype turned up a few times. The chain couples TRBV20-1 to TRBJ2-4; D uncertain. This CDR3 spans 14 amino acids. Germline CDR1 is DFQATT and CDR2 is SNEGSKA (reference sequence). Trimming removed 6 bases from V and 0 bases from J, with 12 bases in between. Here the CDR3 DNA reads TGCAGTGCCCCGACAATAATAGCCAAAAACATTCAGTACTTC. Encoded protein: CSAPTIIAKNIQYF.

This clonotype was observed a few times. The chain recombines TRBV7-3 with TRBJ2-3; D uncertain. CDR3 length: 13 residues. CDR1 and CDR2 from the germline V gene are SGHTA and FQGTGA. The V end lost 5 bases, the J end lost 6 bases, and 12 bases lay between the germline ends. For the CDR3, the DNA is TGTGCCAGCAGCCGTTTTACCACGGATACGCAGTATTTT. Amino acid sequence: CASSRFTTDTQYF. The whole variable domain, filled in from reference TRBV7-3 and TRBJ2-3, reads GAGVSQTPSNKVTEKGKYVELRCDPISGHTALYWYRQSLGQGPEFLIYFQGTGAADDSGLPNDRFFAVRPEGSVSTLKIQRTERGDSAVYLCASSRFTTDTQYFGPGTRLTVL.

This chain joins TRBV20-1 and TRBJ2-7; a possible D gene is TRBD2 (5 bases). The CDR3 runs to 16 residues. The germline gives CDR1 DFQATT, CDR2 SNEGSKA (reference sequence). V lost 4 bases, J lost 7 bases, and 26 bases lay in between. The CDR3 nucleotides read TGCAGTGCTATCCTAATCGAGGTTTGGGGAGTACGGGAGCAGTACTTC. It translates to CSAILIEVWGVREQYF.

This clonotype is termed medium-sized. V usage is TRBV29-1 and J usage is TRBJ2-7; D unclear. The CDR3 sequence is 13 residues long. Between the trimmed V and J ends, which lost 4 bases and 4 bases, there was a span of 14 bases. Germline V lookup: CDR1 SQVTM, CDR2 ANQGSEA. CDR3 amino acids: CSVVSWAAYEQYF. CDR3 bases: TGCAGCGTTGTTTCGTGGGCGGCGTACGAGCAGTACTTC.

The rearrangement joins TRBV5-1 to TRBJ2-2; 9 nucleotides match TRBD2. Germline V CDR1 and CDR2: SGHRS, YFSETQ. Losses at the gene ends were 4 bases for V and 1 base for J; bases not matched to a gene: 8. CDR3 length equals 17 residues. CDR3: CASSGHSGSRNTGELFF. The CDR3 coding sequence is TGCGCCAGCAGCGGACATAGCGGGAGCCGGAACACCGGGGAGCTGTTTTTT.

This chain joins TRBV11-2 and TRBJ1-5; D unclear. The length of the CDR3 is 13 residues. Deletions cut 5 bases from V and 3 bases from J, with 8 bases between. Per germline, CDR1 SGHAT and CDR2 FQNNGV. The CDR3 protein is CASSDGINQPQHF. CDR3 DNA sequence: TGTGCCAGCAGCGACGGAATCAATCAGCCCCAGCATTTT.

A single count supports this clonotype. The V and J genes are TRBV20-1 and TRBJ2-4; no reliable D call. The V gene lost 6 bases and the J gene lost 0 bases, with 15 bases spanning the gap. The germline CDR1 and CDR2 sequences are DFQATT and SNEGSKA (reference sequence). The CDR3 runs 15 residues. The CDR3 loop reads CSAIADALAKNIQYF. In nucleotides, the CDR3 is TGCAGTGCCATTGCAGACGCCCTAGCCAAAAACATTCAGTACTTC.

This clonotype appeared a single time. The chain carries TRBV7-2 and TRBJ1-5; tentatively, D is TRBD1 (6 bases). The ends were cut back, 5 bases at V and 5 bases at J, with 13 bases in the middle. Germline V gives CDR1 SGHTA, CDR2 FQGNSA. The CDR3 sequence is 14 residues long. The CDR3 DNA is TGTGCCAGCAGCCGAAGGGGGGGGGATCAGCCCCAGCATTTT. It translates to CASSRRGGDQPQHF.

The rearrangement links TRBV30 to TRBJ2-5, with D unclear. This CDR3 has 14 residues. The germline V gene has CDR1 GTSNPN and CDR2 SVGIG (reference sequence). V was clipped by 2 bases and J by 4 bases, with 14 bases between them. For the CDR3, the DNA is TGTGCCTGGAGTCTAAGTAGGGCCTTAGAGACCCAGTACTTC. This codes for CAWSLSRALETQYF.

This clonotype was counted a few times. The genes are TRBV20-1 and TRBJ2-3; D is perhaps TRBD2 (6 bases). This CDR3 spans 12 amino acids. CDR1 and CDR2 from the germline V gene are DFQATT and SNEGSKA (reference sequence). CDR3 nucleotide sequence: TGCGTCGGGGGTCGGGACACAGATACGCAGTATTTT. Protein: CVGGRDTDTQYF.

V and J are TRBV7-2 and TRBJ2-2; no reliable D call. This CDR3 comprises 14 residues. Looked up from germline, CDR1 is SGHTA and CDR2 is FQGNSA. V was cut by 7 bases and J by 1 base, with 10 bases left in between. In DNA, the CDR3 is TGTGCCAGCACCCATAGACAGAACACCGGGGAGCTGTTTTTT. Translation gives CASTHRQNTGELFF.

The chain joins TRBV18 to TRBJ2-1, with TRBD2 as a possible D gene (5 bases). V was trimmed by 3 bases and J by 6 bases, leaving 15 bases between them. The CDR3 consists of 15 residues. Per germline, CDR1 KGHSH and CDR2 LQKENI. The CDR3 sequence is CASSPSLAEANEQFF. The CDR3 coding sequence is TGTGCCAGCTCACCCTCCCTAGCCGAGGCCAATGAGCAGTTCTTC.

This clonotype was found a few times. The genes are TRBV27 and TRBJ2-7, with D possibly matching TRBD1 (6 bases). V shed 4 bases and J shed 4 bases, with 14 bases lying between them. The germline V gene has CDR1 MNHEY and CDR2 SMNVEV (reference sequence). The CDR3 contains 14 residues. The CDR3, as DNA: TGTGCCAGCAGTTCGTCGACAGGACCGTACGAGCAGTACTTC. Amino acids: CASSSSTGPYEQYF.

The rearrangement joins TRBV6-2 or TRBV6-3 to TRBJ2-7; D perhaps matches TRBD2 (5 bases). The CDR3 length is 12 residues. Trimming took off 4 bases at V and 4 bases at J, with 8 bases between the two ends. Germline-derived CDR1 and CDR2 are MNHEY and SVGEGT. CDR3 DNA: TGTGCCAGCAGTTCCAGCGGATACGAGCAGTACGTC. Protein: CASSSSGYEQYV.

The chain employs TRBV27 and TRBJ1-1; TRBD1 might be the D (6 bases). The CDR3 contains 14 residues. Trimming stripped 8 bases from V and 3 bases from J, with 16 bases between. The germline V gene has CDR1 MNHEY and CDR2 SMNVEV (reference sequence). Here the CDR3 reads CASGGGLRDTEAFF. In DNA form, the CDR3 reads TGTGCCAGCGGGGGCGGCCTAAGAGACACTGAAGCTTTCTTT.

The rearrangement uses TRBV7-2 and TRBJ2-1, with 10 bases lining up with TRBD1. The J segment lost 8 bases and the V segment lost 4 bases, leaving 8 bases of the junction unmatched. Germline CDR1 is SGHTA and CDR2 is FQGNSA. The CDR3 sequence is 15 residues long. The CDR3 nucleotides are TGTGCCAGCAGCTCACGACAGGGGGCGAGGTATGAGCAGTTCTTC. Encoded protein: CASSSRQGARYEQFF.

The V call is TRBV7-2, the J call TRBJ2-1; D gene uncertain. Germline values: CDR1 SGHTA, CDR2 FQGNSA. V dropped 5 bases and J dropped 7 bases, with 21 bases sitting between them. This CDR3 has 16 amino acids. Written as DNA, the CDR3 is TGTGCCAGCAGCCCCCTTACTACGTTGTTAGGAAATGAGCAGTTCTTC. It is translated as CASSPLTTLLGNEQFF.